These 10 T cell receptor beta chains share one sample of origin, sequenced in a study of T-cell reconstitution after alpha-beta-depleted transplantation in children. The library targeted TCRbeta and was prepared with unique molecular identifiers. TCRdb passed the PCR reads through MiXCR, listing each CDR3 protein once. The sample contains a few hundred thousand distinct CDR3 sequences, 10% of which appear only once. The source material was PBMCs from the stem cell graft donor, sampled from the stem cell graft. The receptors originated from a human donor who donated a stem cell graft to a child with acute lymphoblastic leukemia.

The chain combines TRBV12-3 or TRBV12-4 with TRBJ2-7; tentatively, D is TRBD1 (5 bases). The V and J ends lost 3 bases and 7 bases respectively, with 16 bases between them. CDR3 length equals 14 residues. The CDR3 region is CASSLGARVKEQYF. In nucleotides, the CDR3 is TGTGCCAGCAGTTTGGGTGCCAGGGTCAAGGAGCAGTACTTC.

This clonotype was seen a handful of times. The V and J genes are TRBV5-6 and TRBJ1-5; 9 nucleotides match TRBD1. CDR3 size: 18 residues. The germline CDR1 and CDR2 sequences are SGHDT and YYEEEE. J lost 2 bases, V lost 4 bases, and 13 bases had no gene match. CDR3 sequence: CASSPRTGAVTGNQPQHF. Written as DNA, the CDR3 is TGTGCCAGCAGCCCCCGGACAGGGGCCGTTACCGGCAATCAGCCCCAGCATTTT.

J is TRBJ1-2 and V is TRBV25-1, with 11 nucleotides matching TRBD1. This CDR3 has 14 residues. The germline V gene encodes CDR1 MGHDK and CDR2 SYGVNS. The V segment lost 5 bases and the J segment 6 bases; nucleotides outside the gene matches: 5. The CDR3 reads CASSWGQGDDGYTF. The CDR3 bases are TGTGCCAGCAGTTGGGGACAGGGGGATGATGGCTACACCTTC.

V usage is TRBV28 and J usage is TRBJ1-5, with 7 bases that match TRBD1. V gave up 6 bases and J gave up 1 base; unmatched junction bases: 6. The length of the CDR3 is 15 residues. Germline V gene data show CDR1 as MDHEN and CDR2 as SYDVKM. CDR3 in DNA: TGTGCCAGCAGCTACGCGACAGGGAGCAATCAGCCCCAGCATTTT. Its protein product is CASSYATGSNQPQHF.

J is TRBJ1-2 and V is TRBV20-1, with D unclear. The CDR3 covers 12 residues. Germline CDR1 reads DFQATT; CDR2 reads SNEGSKA (reference sequence). V was trimmed by 0 bases and J by 8 bases, leaving 10 bases between them. The CDR3 DNA reads as TGCAGTGCTAGAGATGAGGCGGTCGGCTACACCTTC. Encoded protein: CSARDEAVGYTF.

There are a few counts of this clonotype. The chain employs TRBV7-9 and TRBJ2-1; 12 nucleotides align to TRBD2. The CDR3 covers 16 residues. Germline assignment: CDR1 SEHNR and CDR2 FQNEAQ (reference sequence). After removal of 1 base from V and 9 bases from J, the junction contained 7 bases not matched to a gene. CDR3 in amino acids: CASSLGLAGGLVEQFF. The DNA for the CDR3 is TGTGCCAGCAGCTTAGGGCTAGCGGGAGGGCTTGTTGAGCAGTTCTTC.

This clonotype was observed at least ten times. The chain employs TRBV7-2 and TRBJ2-3; D is perhaps TRBD1 or TRBD2 (5 bases each). The germline V and J ends were trimmed by 0 bases and 1 base, with 11 bases remaining between them. Germline CDR1 and CDR2: SGHTA and FQGNSA. The CDR3 has 16 amino acids. For the CDR3, the DNA is TGTGCCAGCAGCTTAGCGTTCGGGGCAGGCACAGATACGCAGTATTTT. Its protein product is CASSLAFGAGTDTQYF.

Only a few counts were recorded for this clonotype. V usage is TRBV12-3 or TRBV12-4 and J usage is TRBJ1-5; no reliable D call. This CDR3 comprises 15 residues. V dropped 7 bases and J dropped 4 bases, with 17 bases sitting between them. CDR3 sequence (DNA): TGTGCCAGCACCCCCGGACGAGGAGGGAATCAGCCCCAGCATTTT. It codes for CASTPGRGGNQPQHF.

The genes are TRBV28 and TRBJ2-7, with D unclear. Trimming left V 5 bases short and J 2 bases short, with 10 bases between. This CDR3 is built from 13 residues. CDR1 MDHEN and CDR2 SYDVKM come from the germline V gene. In DNA, the CDR3 is TGTGCCAGCAGTAACCCCAATACCTACGAGCAGTACTTC. This codes for CASSNPNTYEQYF. Full variable domain (remainder filled in from reference TRBV28 and TRBJ2-7): DVKVTQSSRYLVKRTGEKVFLECVQDMDHENMFWYRQDPGLGLRLIYFSYDVKMKEKGDIPEGYSVSREKKERFSLILESASTNQTSMYLCASSNPNTYEQYFGPGTRLTVT.

This clonotype was counted ten times or more. This chain uses TRBV11-1 with TRBJ2-3; TRBD2 aligns across 10 bases. V trimming: 3 bases; J trimming: 0 bases; junction bases outside the gene matches: 15. Germline V CDR1 and CDR2: SGHAT, FQDESV (reference sequence). The CDR3 extends over 20 amino acids. Written as DNA, the CDR3 is TGTGCCAGCAGCTTTTTACCGGGACTAGCGCTCCCTTCTAGCACAGATACGCAGTATTTT. This sequence encodes CASSFLPGLALPSSTDTQYF.